A selection of T cell receptor beta chains follows, all from one sample in a study of human T cells and chemical hapten exposure. TCRdb re-derived calls from the RACE reads in MiXCR, one entry per CDR3 protein. Of around 120,000 distinct CDR3 sequences in the sample, approximately 15% were seen once. The sequencing used whole blood, collected in connection with sensitization to the hapten diphenylcyclopropenone (DPC). These receptors all come from a woman between 18 and 29 years old with alopecia areata. Some clones in this sample may be carry-over from other donors' samples. The CDR3 runs from the conserved cysteine through the conserved F or W. The order of the fields is clone size, D gene, V gene, J gene, CDR3 DNA, CDR3 protein. D genes are given only for firm matches. Rows may omit the clone size; those that give it use once, few, many or a size class.

size: -; D: -; V: TRBV4-3; J: TRBJ1-1; DNA: TGCGCCAGCAGCCTATCGTCGGGTCCGAACACTGAAGCTTTCTTT; CDR3: CASSLSSGPNTEAFF
size: -; D: TRBD1; V: TRBV10-2; J: TRBJ2-7; DNA: TGCGCCAGCAGAGCTGGACAGGCGTACGAGCAGTACTTC; CDR3: CASRAGQAYEQYF
size: few; D: TRBD1; V: TRBV3-1; J: TRBJ1-5; DNA: TGTGCCAGCAGCCCAAATCGACAGGGGGCTCAGCCCCAGCATTTT; CDR3: CASSPNRQGAQPQHF
size: few; D: -; V: TRBV7-7; J: TRBJ2-2; DNA: TGTGCCAGCAGCCCCTTTATAACATCGACAGGCTCCGGGGAGCTGTTTTTT; CDR3: CASSPFITSTGSGELFF
size: many; D: -; V: TRBV2; J: TRBJ1-1; DNA: TGTGCCAGCAGTGAGGAAGGGACCGAAGCTTTCTTT; CDR3: CASSEEGTEAFF
size: many; D: TRBD1; V: TRBV20-1; J: TRBJ2-7; DNA: TGCAGTGCTAGAGATCAGGGACAGAGCTCCTACGAGCAGTACTTC; CDR3: CSARDQGQSSYEQYF
size: few; D: TRBD1; V: TRBV9; J: TRBJ1-3; DNA: TGTGCCAGCAGCCCCCGACAGGGCCTCTCTGGAAACACCATATATTTT; CDR3: CASSPRQGLSGNTIYF
size: -; D: -; V: TRBV27; J: TRBJ2-7; DNA: TGTGCCAGCATTGAGACTCGGACGGACCCTGTCATGTTGCCGTACTTC; CDR3: CASIETRTDPVMLPYF
size: few; D: -; V: TRBV6-6; J: TRBJ1-1; DNA: TGTGCCAGCAGTTACCCCCAAACAGGTTTCTTGGACACTGAAGCTTTCTTT; CDR3: CASSYPQTGFLDTEAFF
size: many; D: TRBD2; V: TRBV11-3; J: TRBJ2-4; DNA: TGTGCCAGCAGCTTCCCGGGAGGCATTCAGTACTTC; CDR3: CASSFPGGIQYF
size: few; D: -; V: TRBV7-9; J: TRBJ2-7; DNA: TGTGCCAGCAGCCGAGTATACGAGCAGTACTTC; CDR3: CASSRVYEQYF
size: many; D: -; V: TRBV18; J: TRBJ1-1; DNA: TGTGCCAGCTCACCTCAGAACACTGAAGCTTTCTTT; CDR3: CASSPQNTEAFF
size: -; D: -; V: TRBV28; J: TRBJ1-5; DNA: TGTGCCAGCAGTTCGACAGCCCCGGGCAATCAGCCCCAGCATTTT; CDR3: CASSSTAPGNQPQHF
size: few; D: TRBD2; V: TRBV25-1; J: TRBJ2-7; DNA: TGTGCCAGCAGTGTTAGCGGGGGCTACGAGCAGTACTTC; CDR3: CASSVSGGYEQYF